What follows describes a single T cell receptor (beta chain). Its antigen remains unidentified. The entry originates in a study of a mutant IDH1 vaccine in newly diagnosed glioma. Overall study: A roughly 60% male, 37.5% female split and a mean age of 40.4 years characterized treated patients.

The assay was immunoSEQ multiplex PCR, and TCRdb's table has in-frame clones only and misses some. The sample carries around 56,000 clones, 81% recorded once. Germline CDR1 reads SGDLS; CDR2 reads YYNGEE. The CDR3 consists of 14 residues. The study, taken as a whole, reports: Pseudoprogression apparently tracked independently of changes in top peripheral T cell clonotypes.

Sample time point: week 5, during vaccination. Vaccine doses each comprised 300 ug of mutant IDH1 20-mer peptide, with topical imiquimod. The donors had new WHO grade 3 or 4 astrocytomas; these were IDH1-mutant and ATRX-lost. The gene calls are TRBV9 and TRBJ2-5; tentatively, D is TRBD2 (6 bases). The DNA end is more similar to TRBJ2-7, so the J call may be wrong. The origin of this receptor is a man aged 25-45 years with glioma. The sample was PBMCs, taken from a glioma patient whose treatment included an IDH1 peptide vaccine. The CDR3 DNA follows: TGTGCCAGCAGCGTAGCTACCGGGGGAGGCGAGCAGTACTTC. Amino acid sequence: CASSVATGGGEQYF.